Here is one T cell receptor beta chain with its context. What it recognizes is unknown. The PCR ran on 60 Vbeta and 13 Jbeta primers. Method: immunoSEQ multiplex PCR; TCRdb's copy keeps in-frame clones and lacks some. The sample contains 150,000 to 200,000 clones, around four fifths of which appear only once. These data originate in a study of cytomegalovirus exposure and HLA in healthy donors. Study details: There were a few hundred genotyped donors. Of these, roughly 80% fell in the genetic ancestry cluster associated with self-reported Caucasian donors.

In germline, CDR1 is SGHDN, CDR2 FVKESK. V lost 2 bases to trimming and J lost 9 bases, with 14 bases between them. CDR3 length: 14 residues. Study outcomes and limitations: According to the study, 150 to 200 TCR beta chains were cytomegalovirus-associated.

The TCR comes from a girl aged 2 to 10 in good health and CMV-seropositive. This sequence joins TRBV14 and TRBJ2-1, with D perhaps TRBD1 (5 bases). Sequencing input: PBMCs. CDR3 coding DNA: TGTGCCAGCAGCCAAAGGCCTAGGGGTTTTGAGCAGTTCTTC. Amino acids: CASSQRPRGFEQFF.